Below are 12 T cell receptor beta chains sequenced from a single sample in a study of cytomegalovirus exposure and HLA in healthy donors. Amplification used 60 Vbeta primers and 13 Jbeta primers. Profiled with immunoSEQ multiplex PCR; TCRdb holds only in-frame clones, not every one. The sample yields roughly 93,000 clones, around 77% seen once. The specimen sequenced was PBMCs. The source of these receptors is a man aged 25-40 years in good health and CMV-seronegative.

The chain has TRBV6-5 and TRBJ2-1; 7 bases agree with TRBD2. CDR1 MNHEY and CDR2 SVGAGI come from the germline V gene. The CDR3 runs to 14 residues. After removal of 2 bases from V and 4 bases from J, the junction contained 2 bases not matched to a gene. This CDR3 is CASSYKRGYNEQFF. The CDR3 coding sequence is TGTGCCAGCAGTTACAAGCGGGGTTACAATGAGCAGTTCTTC.

The chain joins TRBV11-2 to TRBJ2-7; 7 bases map to TRBD2. With V trimmed by 1 base and J by 4 bases, 7 bases remained unmatched. The CDR3 sequence is 15 residues long. From germline, CDR1 is SGHAT and CDR2 FQNNGV. The CDR3 spells CASSLGGGFGYEQYV. CDR3 nucleotide sequence: TGTGCCAGCAGCTTAGGGGGAGGGTTCGGGTACGAGCAGTACGTC.

In its sample, this clone was seen a few times. The chain uses TRBV19 and TRBJ1-1; a weak D match, TRBD1 (6 bases). In germline, CDR1 is LNHDA, CDR2 SQIVND (reference sequence). Trimming shortened V by 10 bases and J by 0 bases, and 18 bases separated the two germline ends. CDR3 length equals 15 residues. The CDR3 here is CAIKGDGRLNTEAFF. The CDR3 DNA reads as TGTGCCATTAAGGGGGATGGCAGGCTGAACACTGAAGCTTTCTTT.

V usage is TRBV5-1 and J usage is TRBJ1-1; TRBD1 matches at 11 bases. This CDR3 contains 16 residues. CDR1 is SGHRS and CDR2 is YFSETQ in the germline V gene. Trimming removed 4 bases from V and 4 bases from J; junction bases left unmatched: 9. CDR3 nucleotides: TGCGCCAGCAGCCTGGGACAGGGGGTCAGGATCACTGAAGCTTTCTTT. This codes for CASSLGQGVRITEAFF.

The J gene is TRBJ2-5, the V gene TRBV28, with D possibly matching TRBD2 (5 bases). The V gene lost 1 base and the J gene lost 0 bases, with 9 bases spanning the gap. The CDR3 contains 15 residues. Germline V gene sequence: CDR1 MDHEN, CDR2 SYDVKM. The CDR3 region is CASSLFVEDQETQYF. CDR3 in DNA: TGTGCCAGCAGTTTATTCGTGGAGGACCAAGAGACCCAGTACTTC. The full variable domain, completed using reference TRBV28 and TRBJ2-5, is DVKVTQSSRYLVKRTGEKVFLECVQDMDHENMFWYRQDPGLGLRLIYFSYDVKMKEKGDIPEGYSVSREKKERFSLILESASTNQTSMYLCASSLFVEDQETQYFGPGTRLLVL.

The V call is TRBV6-5, the J call TRBJ1-6, with D perhaps TRBD1 (6 bases). CDR3 length: 12 residues. V was trimmed by 9 bases and J by 7 bases, leaving 10 bases between them. Germline V CDR1 and CDR2: MNHEY, SVGAGI. CDR3 DNA sequence: TGTGCCAGTAAACAGGGAAATTCACCCCTCCACTTT. This sequence encodes CASKQGNSPLHF.

For this clone: The junction does not match germline at one end; this may be a read error. The V gene is TRBV18, the J gene TRBJ2-3; 11 bases match TRBD2. The CDR3 is made up of 17 amino acids. Germline loops: CDR1 KGHSH, CDR2 LQKENI. The CDR3 is CASSPQRLAGPTDTQYF. In nucleotides, the CDR3 is TGTGCCAGCTCCCCACAGAGACTAGCGGGACCCACAGATACGCAGTATTTT.

The chain is built from TRBV7-9 and TRBJ1-5; TRBD1 matches at 8 bases. Germline-derived CDR1 and CDR2 are SEHNR and FQNEAQ (reference sequence). The CDR3 totals 17 residues. With V trimmed by 2 bases and J by 7 bases, 13 bases remained unmatched. The CDR3 region is CASSLLASGGRTQPQHF. Written as DNA, the CDR3 is TGTGCCAGCAGCTTATTAGCGTCAGGGGGCAGAACACAGCCCCAGCATTTT.

The table lists this clone with a few counts. CDR3 sequence reads: CASSFSQGNTEAFF. The DNA for the CDR3 is TGCGCCAGCAGCTTCTCTCAGGGGAACACTGAAGCTTTCTTT. This chain links TRBV5-1 with TRBJ1-1, with D maybe TRBD1 (5 bases). CDR1 and CDR2 (germline): SGHRS, YFSETQ. The length of the CDR3 is 14 residues. Trimming stripped 2 bases from V and 1 base from J, with 9 bases between.

CDR3 residues: CASSQRSLYGYTF. In DNA form, the CDR3 reads TGTGCCAGCAGCCAACGGAGCCTCTATGGCTACACCTTC. This chain links TRBV14 with TRBJ1-2; D gene unclear. The CDR3 runs to 13 residues. Trimming took off 2 bases at V and 4 bases at J, with 8 bases between the two ends. The germline V gene has CDR1 SGHDN and CDR2 FVKESK. Drawing the rest from reference TRBV14 and TRBJ1-2, the complete variable domain is EAGVTQFPSHSVIEKGQTVTLRCDPISGHDNLYWYRRVMGKEIKFLLHFVKESKQDESGMPNNRFLAERTGGTYSTLKVQPAELEDSGVYFCASSQRSLYGYTFGSGTRLTVV.

This clone was detected a few times. The V and J genes are TRBV6-5 and TRBJ1-1; D perhaps matches TRBD1 (5 bases). The CDR3 consists of 14 residues. Trimming removed 0 bases at V and 3 bases at J, with 8 bases between. Germline loops: CDR1 MNHEY, CDR2 SVGAGI. The chain's CDR3 is CASSYSGEDTEAFF. For the CDR3, the DNA is TGTGCCAGCAGTTACTCAGGGGAAGACACTGAAGCTTTCTTT.

This clone occurred once. CDR3 in DNA: TGTGCCAGCAGCGCCAGTCAGGGTCTTAGCAATCAGCCCCAGCATTTT. The encoded protein is CASSASQGLSNQPQHF. The chain is built from TRBV7-6 and TRBJ1-5; D is possibly TRBD1 (5 bases). The CDR3 spans 16 residues. The V end lost 5 bases, the J end lost 0 bases, and 14 bases lay between the germline ends. From germline, CDR1 is SGHVS and CDR2 FNYEAQ.